The 27 T cell receptor beta chains below all came from one sample that was sequenced in a study of follicular helper T cells after annual influenza vaccination. Sample time point: 2015-2016 season, pre-vaccination. Repertoires were generated with immunoSEQ multiplex PCR, while TCRdb's copy carries only in-frame clones and drops some. Of around 10,000 clones listed, over 85% are singletons. Sequenced here: CXCR5+ CD38- circulating T follicular helper cells from blood, sampled on the day of influenza vaccination. The subset is: circulating Tfh, non-naive CD4+CXCR5+PD-1+ (ICOS+CD38+ or ICOS-CD38-). These receptors came from an adult who received the influenza vaccine.

This clone was recorded only once. One end of the junction varies from germline; a read error may be responsible. This chain joins TRBV11-2 and TRBJ2-5; no clear D gene. The germline V gene encodes CDR1 SGHAT and CDR2 FQNNGV. CDR3 size: 15 residues. The CDR3 loop reads CASSPQTINQEIQYF. The CDR3 bases are TGTGCCAGCAGCCCCCAGACAATCAACCAAGAGATCCAGTACTTC.

V gene TRBV30 combines with J gene TRBJ1-2; tentative D call: TRBD1 (5 bases). This CDR3 has 16 residues. V was pared by 4 bases and J by 4 bases, with 22 bases between. Germline lookup yields CDR1 GTSNPN and CDR2 SVGIG (reference sequence). CDR3 sequence: CAWISAVGEKGYGYTF. In DNA form, the CDR3 reads TGTGCCTGGATATCAGCCGTAGGGGAGAAGGGCTATGGCTACACCTTC.

The chain is built from TRBV28 and TRBJ2-3, with 9 bases lining up with TRBD1. With V trimmed by 10 bases and J by 2 bases, 4 bases remained unmatched. This CDR3 contains 13 residues. Germline values: CDR1 MDHEN, CDR2 SYDVKM. CDR3 nucleotides: TGTGCCATCGGGACAGGGATCACAGATACGCAGTATTTT. It yields the protein CAIGTGITDTQYF.

The chain carries TRBV9 and TRBJ2-5; D perhaps matches TRBD2 (5 bases). The CDR3 contains 13 residues. The V gene lost 3 bases and the J gene lost 3 bases, with 9 bases spanning the gap. CDR1 and CDR2 from the germline V gene are SGDLS and YYNGEE. CDR3 bases: TGTGCCAGCAGCGCTAGCAGCAAAGAGACCCAGTACTTC. As protein: CASSASSKETQYF.

The CDR3 region is CASSVLGLSGNTIYF. CDR3 in DNA: TGTGCCAGCAGTGTGTTGGGCCTCTCTGGAAACACCATATATTTT. V usage is TRBV6-1 and J usage is TRBJ1-3; no clear D gene. Trimming left V 4 bases short and J 0 bases short, with 10 bases between. CDR1 and CDR2 from the germline V gene are MNHNS and SASEGT. The CDR3 sequence is 15 residues long.

This clone has more than one count but fewer than ten. This sequence joins TRBV5-5 and TRBJ1-2; D gene unclear. The V end was cut by 1 base, the J end by 5 bases, with 15 bases between. Germline CDR1 reads SGHKS; CDR2 reads YYEKEE (reference sequence). CDR3 length equals 15 residues. The CDR3, as DNA: TGTGCCAGCAGCTTGAAACTGCTCAGCACTTATGGCTACACCTTC. Residues: CASSLKLLSTYGYTF.

V gene TRBV7-9 combines with J gene TRBJ2-4, with D uncertain. The V gene's germline CDR1 is SEHNR and CDR2 FQNEAQ (reference sequence). V lost 3 bases and J lost 0, with 6 bases in between. The CDR3 contains 14 residues. In DNA form, the CDR3 reads TGTGCCAGCAGCTTCTGGGAAGCCAAAAACATTCAGTACTTC. This translates into CASSFWEAKNIQYF.

The chain carries TRBV7-2 and TRBJ2-3, with D uncertain. This CDR3 is built from 13 residues. CDR1 is SGHTA and CDR2 is FQGNSA in the germline V gene. Trimming removed 0 bases at V and 7 bases at J, with 8 bases between. Written as DNA, the CDR3 is TGTGCCAGCAGCTTAGCCCCCCCTAATACGCAGTATTTT. It is translated as CASSLAPPNTQYF. The whole variable domain, remainder taken from reference TRBV7-2 and TRBJ2-3, is GAGVSQSPSNKVTEKGKDVELRCDPISGHTALYWYRQSLGQGLEFLIYFQGNSAPDKSGLPSDRFSAERTGGSVSTLTIQRTQQEDSAVYLCASSLAPPNTQYFGPGTRLTVL.

CDR3 protein: CASSPPTGNTGELFF. The CDR3 coding sequence is TGTGCCAGCAGTCCCCCGACAGGAAACACCGGGGAGCTGTTTTTT. The V gene is TRBV6-5, the J gene TRBJ2-2; possible D gene TRBD1, 6 bases. The CDR3 runs to 15 residues. Germline CDR1 reads MNHEY; CDR2 reads SVGAGI. Trimming left V 5 bases short and J 2 bases short, with 12 bases between.

This clone has only one observation. The V call is TRBV21-1, the J call TRBJ1-4; TRBD1 is taken as the D call from the table, unchecked against the DNA. TRBV21-1 is noted as a pseudogene. This CDR3 has 15 amino acids. The CDR3 sequence is CASSSTPGGHEKLFF. In DNA, the CDR3 is TGTGCCAGCAGCAGCACACCAGGGGGCCATGAAAAACTGTTTTTT.

On this clone itself: The junction and the germline gene differ at one end; a read error may be behind it. The chain links TRBV5-1 to TRBJ2-4, with 12 bases lining up with TRBD2. This CDR3 is built from 15 residues. Germline V gene data show CDR1 as SGHRS and CDR2 as YFSETQ. The CDR3 spells CASSLGSSASGGANF. DNA for the CDR3: TGCGCCAGCAGCTTAGGCTCATCGGCTAGCGGGGGGGCAAACTTC.

This clone was picked up a small number of times. This chain uses TRBV10-1 with TRBJ1-4; the D gene is possibly TRBD1 (6 bases). Per the germline V gene, CDR1 is WNHNN and CDR2 is SYGVQD (reference sequence). Between the trimmed V and J ends, which lost 6 bases and 6 bases, there was a span of 17 bases. CDR3 size: 15 residues. CDR3 protein: CASSHPDSMYEKLFF. The CDR3 nucleotides read TGCGCCAGCAGCCACCCGGACAGCATGTATGAAAAACTGTTTTTT.

The rearrangement uses TRBV2 and TRBJ1-1; D is unclear. Germline V gene sequence: CDR1 SNHLY, CDR2 FYNNEI. The V gene lost 2 bases and the J gene lost 0 bases, with 13 bases spanning the gap. This CDR3 has 16 residues. CDR3 residues: CASSERGSYMNTEAFF. CDR3 DNA: TGTGCCAGCAGTGAAAGAGGGTCTTATATGAACACTGAAGCTTTCTTT.

The chain combines TRBV7-2 with TRBJ1-5; 7 nucleotides match TRBD1. Per germline, CDR1 SGHTA and CDR2 FQGNSA. Trimming at V came to 5 bases and at J to 4 bases, leaving 5 bases not matched to a gene. The CDR3 contains 14 residues. This chain's CDR3 is CASSQTGQNQPQHF. Here the CDR3 DNA reads TGTGCCAGCAGCCAGACGGGACAGAATCAGCCCCAGCATTTT.

This sequence joins TRBV19 and TRBJ1-2, with D uncertain. Germline V gene lookup returns CDR1 LNHDA and CDR2 SQIVND (reference sequence). Trimming pared 5 bases from V and 7 bases from J, leaving 14 bases between. CDR3 size: 13 residues. CDR3 nucleotide sequence: TGTGCCAGTAGTCCCCGCGGGGAGGGTGGCTACACCTTC. Translated, it gives CASSPRGEGGYTF.

DNA of the CDR3: TGTGCCAGCAGCCCGACGACAGGGAACACTGAAGCTTTCTTT. It yields the protein CASSPTTGNTEAFF. The J gene is TRBJ1-1, the V gene TRBV11-2; weak D call: TRBD1 (6 bases). This CDR3 is 14 amino acids long. The V end lost 5 bases, the J end lost 1 base, and 11 bases lay between the germline ends. Per the germline V gene, CDR1 is SGHAT and CDR2 is FQNNGV.

This rearrangement joins TRBV5-4 to TRBJ1-2; 7 positions match TRBD1. The germline CDR1 and CDR2 sequences are SGHNT and YYREEE (reference sequence). The CDR3 is made up of 13 amino acids. V lost 5 bases and J lost 8; bases outside the gene matches: 9. The CDR3 spells CASSSDRERGYTF. In DNA, the CDR3 is TGTGCCAGCAGTTCTGACAGGGAACGCGGCTACACCTTC.

This chain joins TRBV18 and TRBJ1-2; D may be TRBD1 (5 bases). Germline V gives CDR1 KGHSH, CDR2 LQKENI. The CDR3 contains 15 residues. V lost 5 bases and J 3 bases, leaving 16 bases between the germline ends. As DNA, the CDR3 is TGTGCCAGCTCAACTAGGACAAAAGAACACTATGGCTACACCTTC. Amino acids: CASSTRTKEHYGYTF.

This clone appeared a few times. CDR3 in amino acids: CASSYSGESGYTF. The CDR3 DNA sequence: TGTGCCAGCAGTTACTCAGGGGAGAGTGGCTACACCTTC. The chain links TRBV6-6 to TRBJ1-2; a possible D gene is TRBD1 (5 bases). CDR3 length: 13 amino acids. Germline V gene sequence: CDR1 MNHNY, CDR2 SVGAGI (reference sequence). V dropped 0 bases and J dropped 7 bases, with 9 bases sitting between them.

This clone was found a few times. J is TRBJ1-6 and V is TRBV4-2; 12 positions agree with TRBD1. The CDR3 totals 16 residues. Germline V gene lookup returns CDR1 LGHNA and CDR2 YNFKEQ. Unmatched junction bases numbered 4, after V lost 3 bases and J lost 7 bases. The CDR3 sequence: CASSQGDRGRNSPLHF. CDR3 nucleotide sequence: TGTGCCAGCAGCCAGGGGGACAGGGGGCGGAATTCACCCCTCCACTTT.

This clone appeared once. J is TRBJ2-2 and V is TRBV7-2; TRBD2 matches at 7 bases. V lost 6 bases to trimming and J lost 6 bases; unmatched junction nucleotides: 7. Germline assignment: CDR1 SGHTA and CDR2 FQGNSA. This CDR3 has 14 residues. CDR3 region: CASSGRGWSGELFF. CDR3 nucleotide sequence: TGTGCCAGCAGTGGGAGGGGTTGGTCCGGGGAGCTGTTTTTT. Full variable domain (remainder filled in from reference TRBV7-2 and TRBJ2-2): GAGVSQSPSNKVTEKGKDVELRCDPISGHTALYWYRQSLGQGLEFLIYFQGNSAPDKSGLPSDRFSAERTGGSVSTLTIQRTQQEDSAVYLCASSGRGWSGELFFGEGSRLTVL.

This chain links TRBV2 with TRBJ2-5; D is ambiguous. This CDR3 is 13 amino acids long. V lost 5 bases and J 5 bases, leaving 12 bases between the germline ends. Per germline, CDR1 SNHLY and CDR2 FYNNEI. As DNA, the CDR3 is TGTGCCAGCAGTCTGCAAGGCGGTGAGACCCAGTACTTC. Its protein product is CASSLQGGETQYF.

The chain uses TRBV13 and TRBJ1-2; possible D gene TRBD1, 5 bases. V lost 5 bases and J lost 3, with 7 bases in between. Germline values: CDR1 PRHDT, CDR2 FYEKMQ (reference sequence). The CDR3 is 12 amino acids. CDR3 nucleotide sequence: TGTGCCAGCAGCCAGGGAGACTATGGCTACACCTTC. It encodes CASSQGDYGYTF.

The chain recombines TRBV30 with TRBJ1-1; a possible D gene is TRBD1 (6 bases). The germline CDR1 and CDR2 sequences are GTSNPN and SVGIG (reference sequence). Deletions cut 2 bases from V and 4 bases from J, with 14 bases between. The CDR3 is 14 amino acids. This chain's CDR3 is CAWSKGGGATEAFF. The DNA of the CDR3 is TGTGCCTGGAGTAAAGGGGGGGGTGCCACTGAAGCTTTCTTT.

The chain couples TRBV20-1 to TRBJ1-2; D possibly corresponds to TRBD1 (5 bases). Germline CDR1 and CDR2: DFQATT and SNEGSKA (reference sequence). Trimming removed 4 bases from V and 8 bases from J, with 8 bases in between. CDR3 length: 10 amino acids. The CDR3: CSATGHGYTF. CDR3 in DNA: TGCAGTGCTACCGGACACGGCTACACCTTC.

The V and J genes are TRBV15 and TRBJ1-2; D perhaps matches TRBD1 (5 bases). Trimming left V 0 bases short and J 8 bases short, with 13 bases between. The germline CDR1 and CDR2 sequences are LNHNV and YYDKDF (reference sequence). CDR3 size: 14 residues. The CDR3 DNA reads TGTGCCACCAGCAGAGATATCCAGGGTAGCGGCTACACCTTC. Translation: CATSRDIQGSGYTF.

This clone was observed once. The rearrangement links TRBV19 to TRBJ2-2; D not certain. V was trimmed by 2 bases and J by 6 bases, leaving 13 bases between them. Germline lookup yields CDR1 LNHDA and CDR2 SQIVND (reference sequence). CDR3 length: 15 amino acids. The CDR3 DNA reads TGTGCCAGTAGTATAATCTCAGAAGGTTCCGGGGAGCTGTTTTTT. Residues: CASSIISEGSGELFF.